The 25 T cell receptor beta chains listed next were all sequenced from one sample in a study of blood T cell repertoires in COVID-19. The repertoire was sequenced with immunoSEQ multiplex PCR; TCRdb's copy has only in-frame clones and lacks some. The profile covers about 99,000 clones, with roughly 89% appearing a single time and approximately 2% taken by the ten largest. The sequencing sample was made of peripheral blood. The receptors derive from a man aged 65 to 85 with active or convalescent COVID-19.

The chain combines TRBV24-1 with TRBJ2-3; 7 nucleotides line up with TRBD1. The germline gives CDR1 KGHDR, CDR2 SFDVKD. The CDR3 length is 15 residues. Trimming cost V 5 bases and J 0 bases; bases outside gene matches: 4. CDR3 loop: CATSVTGPSTDTQYF. In DNA form, the CDR3 reads TGTGCCACCAGTGTGACAGGGCCTAGCACAGATACGCAGTATTTT.

V is TRBV28 and J is TRBJ1-3; 7 bases line up with TRBD1. CDR3 length: 19 residues. In germline, CDR1 is MDHEN, CDR2 SYDVKM. The junction had 15 bases not matched to a gene; V was cut back by 4 bases and J by 0 bases. The CDR3 here is CASSSINTGVVISGNTIYF. In DNA form, the CDR3 reads TGTGCCAGCAGTTCGATCAATACAGGGGTCGTTATCTCTGGAAACACCATATATTTT.

This clone was seen a single time. V usage is TRBV4-2 and J usage is TRBJ1-2; tentatively, D is TRBD1 (6 bases). This CDR3 contains 15 residues. The V end lost 0 bases, the J end lost 7 bases, and 15 bases lay between the germline ends. Germline V gene lookup returns CDR1 LGHNA and CDR2 YNFKEQ. CDR3 residues: CASSQDARGIVGYTF. In DNA form, the CDR3 reads TGTGCCAGCAGCCAAGATGCCAGGGGAATTGTTGGCTACACCTTC.

The V and J genes are TRBV9 and TRBJ1-2; 7 bases are a match to TRBD1. V was pared by 4 bases and J by 0 bases, with 9 bases of the junction left unmatched. The CDR3 consists of 16 residues. Germline loops: CDR1 SGDLS, CDR2 YYNGEE. CDR3 bases: TGTGCCAGCAGCCCGCGGGACAGTAGAGCTAACTATGGCTACACCTTC. Translation gives CASSPRDSRANYGYTF.

The chain carries TRBV19 and TRBJ1-5, with 8 bases identical to TRBD1. The CDR3 consists of 15 residues. V shed 7 bases and J 6 bases; nucleotides not matched to a gene: 11. Germline lookup yields CDR1 LNHDA and CDR2 SQIVND (reference sequence). The CDR3 DNA reads as TGTGCCAGTACCACTGGACAGGGAGCTAGTCAGCCCCAGCATTTT. This translates into CASTTGQGASQPQHF.

DNA for the CDR3: TGTGCCAGCAGTTCTACAGGGGTCGGCAATCAGCCCCAGCATTTT. Encoded protein: CASSSTGVGNQPQHF. This chain joins TRBV25-1 and TRBJ1-5, with TRBD1 matching over 7 bases. CDR1 and CDR2 (germline): MGHDK, SYGVNS. The CDR3 covers 15 residues. Trimming removed 5 bases from V and 2 bases from J; junction bases left unmatched: 6. Full variable domain (missing parts from reference TRBV25-1 and TRBJ1-5): EADIYQTPRYLVIGTGKKITLECSQTMGHDKMYWYQQDPGMELHLIHYSYGVNSTEKGDLSSESTVSRIRTEHFPLTLESARPSHTSQYLCASSSTGVGNQPQHFGDGTRLSIL.

The genes are TRBV19 and TRBJ1-1, with TRBD1 matching over 8 bases. The CDR3 contains 14 residues. Germline V gives CDR1 LNHDA, CDR2 SQIVND (reference sequence). The V and J ends lost 4 bases and 4 bases, in that order; junction bases with no gene match: 5. The CDR3 spells CASSNTGGGTEAFF. Written as DNA, the CDR3 is TGTGCCAGTAGTAACACAGGGGGAGGCACTGAAGCTTTCTTT.

The chain is built from TRBV7-2 and TRBJ2-3; D perhaps matches TRBD2 (5 bases). Germline values: CDR1 SGHTA, CDR2 FQGNSA. The CDR3 runs to 14 residues. Trimming took 0 bases from V and 5 from J, leaving 9 bases between them. The CDR3 bases are TGTGCCAGCAGCTTAGCTTCTGGGAGAGATACGCAGTATTTT. It translates to CASSLASGRDTQYF.

The CDR3 region has the DNA TGCGCCAGCAGCCAAGATCTCATCCGGGGAACGTCGGAAAAACTGTTTTTT. Protein product: CASSQDLIRGTSEKLFF. This rearrangement joins TRBV4-3 to TRBJ1-4; D unresolved. This CDR3 has 17 residues. Germline loops: CDR1 LGHNA, CDR2 YSLEER. The V and J ends lost 0 bases and 8 bases respectively, with 19 bases between them.

This chain links TRBV7-9 with TRBJ2-7, with D possibly being TRBD2 (7 bases). The CDR3 is 16 amino acids. Germline CDR1 and CDR2: SEHNR and FQNEAQ (reference sequence). With 3 bases removed from V and 5 bases from J, the gap between germline ends came to 20 bases. The CDR3 here is CASSFKAGDILDEQYF. CDR3 DNA sequence: TGTGCCAGCAGCTTCAAGGCGGGGGACATCCTCGACGAGCAGTACTTC. Full variable domain (rest looked up from reference TRBV7-9 and TRBJ2-7): DTGVSQNPRHKITKRGQNVTFRCDPISEHNRLYWYRQTLGQGPEFLTYFQNEAQLEKSRLLSDRFSAERPKGSFSTLEIQRTEQGDSAMYLCASSFKAGDILDEQYFGPGTRLTVT.

The chain recombines TRBV3-1 (or the pseudogene TRBV3-2) with TRBJ1-1, with unresolved D. Germline CDR1 is LGHDT and CDR2 is YNNKEL (reference sequence). V lost 6 bases and J 7 bases, leaving 12 bases between the germline ends. The CDR3 is made up of 12 amino acids. The CDR3 protein is CASSALGSEAFF. The CDR3 DNA reads as TGTGCCAGCAGTGCGTTGGGCAGTGAAGCTTTCTTT.

This clone was seen once. The V call is TRBV2, the J call TRBJ2-7; a weak D match, TRBD1 (6 bases). Germline V gene lookup returns CDR1 SNHLY and CDR2 FYNNEI. Trimming took 1 base from V and 3 from J, leaving 7 bases between them. The CDR3 is 13 residues long. CDR3 loop: CASSEGTVYEQYF. DNA of the CDR3: TGTGCCAGCAGTGAAGGGACAGTCTACGAGCAGTACTTC. The full variable domain, completed using reference TRBV2 and TRBJ2-7, is EPEVTQTPSHQVTQMGQEVILRCVPISNHLYFYWYRQILGQKVEFLVSFYNNEISEKSEIFDDQFSVERPDGSNFTLKIRSTKLEDSAMYFCASSEGTVYEQYFGPGTRLTVT.

This clone came up once. The genes are TRBV7-8 and TRBJ1-2; 7 bases map to TRBD1. V shed 1 base, J shed 8 bases, and the junction held 10 bases outside the gene matches. The germline gives CDR1 SGHVS, CDR2 FQNEAQ. The CDR3 runs 15 residues. The CDR3 coding sequence is TGTGCCAGCAGCTTAGGACAGGGAAGTTGGTTGGGCTACACCTTC. Amino acids: CASSLGQGSWLGYTF.

The CDR3 spells CASSEWWDRAIYEQYF. In DNA form, the CDR3 reads TGTGCCAGCAGTGAATGGTGGGACAGAGCAATCTACGAGCAGTACTTC. The genes are TRBV6-1 and TRBJ2-7, with 7 bases aligning to TRBD1. The trim removed 2 bases at V and 3 bases at J, leaving 10 bases unmatched. Per germline, CDR1 MNHNS and CDR2 SASEGT. The CDR3 is made up of 16 amino acids.

V gene TRBV10-3 combines with J gene TRBJ1-2, with TRBD1 identical over 9 bases. V lost 2 bases to trimming and J lost 4 bases; unmatched junction nucleotides: 5. Germline CDR1 is ENHRY and CDR2 is SYGVKD. This CDR3 region has 15 residues. CDR3 in amino acids: CAISERGTGLYGYTF. The CDR3, as DNA: TGTGCCATCAGTGAGCGGGGGACAGGGCTCTATGGCTACACCTTC.

This clone was counted once. This chain uses TRBV29-1 with TRBJ2-3; D is perhaps TRBD2 (5 bases). Germline assignment: CDR1 SQVTM and CDR2 ANQGSEA. The V gene lost 4 bases and the J gene lost 9 bases, with 17 bases spanning the gap. The CDR3 has 13 residues. The CDR3 region is CSVGGRAGGTQYF. The CDR3, as DNA: TGCAGCGTTGGCGGTCGGGCCGGAGGAACGCAGTATTTT.

The CDR3 sequence is CASSLGTSGAYNEQFF. CDR3 DNA: TGTGCCAGCAGCTTGGGGACTAGCGGGGCGTACAATGAGCAGTTCTTC. The genes are TRBV11-2 and TRBJ2-1; TRBD2 matches 13 bases. Germline CDR1 and CDR2: SGHAT and FQNNGV. Trimming took 3 bases from V and 4 from J; bases not matched to a gene: 3. This CDR3 has 16 amino acids.

The V and J genes are TRBV27 and TRBJ1-2; D gene unclear. Trimming removed 6 bases from V and 3 bases from J, with 23 bases in between. Germline V gene sequence: CDR1 MNHEY, CDR2 SMNVEV (reference sequence). CDR3 length: 17 amino acids. The CDR3 region is CASRVAGREIGDYGYTF. Here the CDR3 DNA reads TGTGCCAGCAGGGTTGCGGGGAGGGAGATCGGGGACTATGGCTACACCTTC.

The rearrangement uses TRBV7-9 and TRBJ1-2, with 9 positions matching TRBD1. The germline gives CDR1 SEHNR, CDR2 FQNEAQ (reference sequence). Germline trimming cut 5 bases from V and 4 bases from J; bases unmatched to any gene: 5. This CDR3 has 14 amino acids. As DNA, the CDR3 is TGTGCCAGCAGCCCGGGACAGGGACTCTATGGCTACACCTTC. Translated: CASSPGQGLYGYTF.

This CDR3 reads CASNPGEGTDTQYF. CDR3 in DNA: TGTGCCAGCAACCCCGGGGAAGGCACAGATACGCAGTATTTT. This chain connects TRBV6-2 or TRBV6-3 to TRBJ2-3; D is perhaps TRBD2 (5 bases). The germline V gene has CDR1 MNHEY and CDR2 SVGEGT. CDR3 size: 14 residues. V was pared by 7 bases and J by 1 base, with 12 bases between.

For this clone: This likely comes from a read error, as the CDR3 has no conserved phenylalanine or tryptophan at its end. The DNA is omitted, as the CDR3 cannot be located on it reliably, and the CDR3 follows TCRdb's listing. The V gene is TRBV9, the J gene TRBJ1-4. Germline CDR1 reads SGDLS; CDR2 reads YYNGEE. 11 amino acids form the CDR3, both terminal residues included. The CDR3 is CASSDNCGPRC.

This clone showed up just a few times. The chain recombines TRBV11-3 with TRBJ1-6, with TRBD1 identical over 9 bases. The CDR3 spans 15 residues. V lost 5 bases and J lost 7; bases outside the gene matches: 6. From germline, CDR1 is SGHNT and CDR2 YENEEA. CDR3 nucleotides: TGTGCCAGCAGCCTCGGACAGGGGAAAAATTCACCCCTCCACTTT. Protein: CASSLGQGKNSPLHF.

The gene calls are TRBV11-1 and TRBJ2-4; 7 positions match TRBD1. Germline assignment: CDR1 SGHAT and CDR2 FQDESV (reference sequence). This CDR3 is 14 amino acids long. V dropped 0 bases and J dropped 8; count of bases not matched to a gene: 4. The CDR3 DNA is TGTGCCAGCAGCTTAGCGGCAGGGGGACACATTCAGTACTTC. Encoded protein: CASSLAAGGHIQYF.

This clone was recorded only once. The chain is built from TRBV2 and TRBJ1-1; 8 nucleotides align to TRBD1. The CDR3 length is 15 residues. With V trimmed by 4 bases and J by 7 bases, 11 bases remained unmatched. Germline loops: CDR1 SNHLY, CDR2 FYNNEI. CDR3 in DNA: TGTGCCAGCAGTGTTTTGCCCGGACAGGGAGGTGAAGCTTTCTTT. The encoded protein is CASSVLPGQGGEAFF.

V usage is TRBV3-1 (or the pseudogene TRBV3-2) and J usage is TRBJ2-7; D possibly corresponds to TRBD2 (6 bases). This CDR3 is built from 12 residues. Germline CDR1 is LGHDT and CDR2 is YNNKEL (reference sequence). Trimming left V 1 base short and J 10 bases short, with 11 bases between. CDR3: CASSQGFGGQYF. Here the CDR3 DNA reads TGTGCCAGCAGCCAAGGATTCGGGGGTCAGTACTTC.